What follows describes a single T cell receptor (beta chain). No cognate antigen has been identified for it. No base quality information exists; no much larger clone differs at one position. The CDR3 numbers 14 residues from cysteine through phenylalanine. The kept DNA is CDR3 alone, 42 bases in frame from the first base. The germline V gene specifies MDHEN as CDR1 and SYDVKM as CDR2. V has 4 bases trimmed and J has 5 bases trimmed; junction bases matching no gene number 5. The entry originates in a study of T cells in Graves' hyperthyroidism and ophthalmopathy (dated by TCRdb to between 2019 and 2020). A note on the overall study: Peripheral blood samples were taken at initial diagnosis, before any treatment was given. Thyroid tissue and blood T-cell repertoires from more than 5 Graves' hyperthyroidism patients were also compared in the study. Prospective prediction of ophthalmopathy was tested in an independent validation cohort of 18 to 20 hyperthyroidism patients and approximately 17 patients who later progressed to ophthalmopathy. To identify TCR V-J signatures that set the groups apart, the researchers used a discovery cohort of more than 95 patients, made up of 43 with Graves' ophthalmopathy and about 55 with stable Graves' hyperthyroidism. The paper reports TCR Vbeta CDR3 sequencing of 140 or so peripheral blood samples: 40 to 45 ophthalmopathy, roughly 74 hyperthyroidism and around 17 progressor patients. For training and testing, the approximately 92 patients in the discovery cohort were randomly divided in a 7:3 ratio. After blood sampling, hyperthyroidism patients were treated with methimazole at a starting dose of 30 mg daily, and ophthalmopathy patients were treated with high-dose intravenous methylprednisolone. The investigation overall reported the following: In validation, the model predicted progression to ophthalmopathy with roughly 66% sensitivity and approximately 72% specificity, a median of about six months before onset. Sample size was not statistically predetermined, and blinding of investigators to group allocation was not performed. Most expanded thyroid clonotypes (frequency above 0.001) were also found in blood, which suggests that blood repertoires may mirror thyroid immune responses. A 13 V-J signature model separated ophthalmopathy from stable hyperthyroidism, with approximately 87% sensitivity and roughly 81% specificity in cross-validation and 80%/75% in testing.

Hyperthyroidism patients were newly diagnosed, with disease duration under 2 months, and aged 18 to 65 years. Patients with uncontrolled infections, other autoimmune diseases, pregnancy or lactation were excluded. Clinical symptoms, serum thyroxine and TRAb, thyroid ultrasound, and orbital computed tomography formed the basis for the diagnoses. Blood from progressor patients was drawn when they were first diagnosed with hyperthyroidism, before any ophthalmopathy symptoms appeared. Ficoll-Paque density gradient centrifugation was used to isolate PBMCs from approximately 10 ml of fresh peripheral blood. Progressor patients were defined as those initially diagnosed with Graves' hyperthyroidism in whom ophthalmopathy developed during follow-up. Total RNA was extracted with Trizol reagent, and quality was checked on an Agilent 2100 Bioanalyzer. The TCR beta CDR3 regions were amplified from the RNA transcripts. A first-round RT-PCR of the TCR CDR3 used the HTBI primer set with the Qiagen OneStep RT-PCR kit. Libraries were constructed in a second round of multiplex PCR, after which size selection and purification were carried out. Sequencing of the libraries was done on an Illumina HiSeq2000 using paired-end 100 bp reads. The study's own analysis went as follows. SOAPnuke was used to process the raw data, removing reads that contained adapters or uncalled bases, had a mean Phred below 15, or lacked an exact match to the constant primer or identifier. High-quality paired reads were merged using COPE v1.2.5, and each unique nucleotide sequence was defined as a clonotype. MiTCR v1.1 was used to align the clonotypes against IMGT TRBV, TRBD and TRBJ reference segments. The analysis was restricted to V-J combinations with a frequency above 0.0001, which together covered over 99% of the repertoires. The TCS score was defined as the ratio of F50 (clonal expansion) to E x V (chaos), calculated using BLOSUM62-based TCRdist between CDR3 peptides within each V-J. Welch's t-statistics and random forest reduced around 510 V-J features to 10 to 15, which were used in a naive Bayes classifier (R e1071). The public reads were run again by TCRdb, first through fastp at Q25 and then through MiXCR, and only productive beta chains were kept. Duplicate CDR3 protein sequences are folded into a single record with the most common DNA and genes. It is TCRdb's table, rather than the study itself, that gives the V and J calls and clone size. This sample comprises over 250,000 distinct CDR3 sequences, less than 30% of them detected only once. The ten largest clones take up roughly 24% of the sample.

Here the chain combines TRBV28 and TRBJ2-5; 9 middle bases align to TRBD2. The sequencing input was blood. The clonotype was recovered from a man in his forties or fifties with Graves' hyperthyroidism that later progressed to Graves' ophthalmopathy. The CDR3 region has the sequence CASSSASGTETQYF. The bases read TGTGCCAGCAGTTCCGCTAGCGGGACGGAGACCCAGTACTTC.